This T cell receptor (beta chain) was recorded in a study of CD8 T cells in Susac syndrome. Random hexamers were used to reverse transcribe the RNA input (0.5 to 1 ug). TCRdb re-analysed the immunoSEQ multiplex PCR reads in MiXCR, keeping a single row per CDR3 protein. The sample records approximately 120,000 distinct CDR3 sequences, 80% to 95% being singletons. This CDR3 is built from 14 residues. Germline values: CDR1 SGHDN, CDR2 FVKESK. V was trimmed by 4 bases and J by 5 bases, leaving 14 bases between them. The rearrangement links TRBV14 to TRBJ1-2, with D possibly TRBD1 on 5 matching bases. Sequenced sample: CD8+ T cells from PBMCs. The clonotype was recovered from a human donor with multiple sclerosis. CDR3 in DNA: TGTGCCAGCAGCCCGGATAGGACAAGTTATGGCTACACCTTC. Translated, it gives CASSPDRTSYGYTF.